One and the same sample provided the 29 T cell receptor beta chains below, sequenced in a study of regulatory dendritic cells for organ transplantation. Clones were sequenced by immunoSEQ multiplex PCR, and TCRdb holds only the in-frame ones, with some missing. The table shows around 19,000 clones, with 60% to 80% occurring only once. Sequencing was performed on memory CD4+ T cells from blood. Indicated subset: CD45RO+ memory T cells. These receptors were collected from a human donor in good health.

This chain links TRBV29-1 with TRBJ2-6; 7 nucleotides line up with TRBD2. Per the germline V gene, CDR1 is SQVTM and CDR2 is ANQGSEA. The CDR3 consists of 15 residues. V trimming: 7 bases; J trimming: 2 bases; junction bases outside the gene matches: 8. CDR3 region: CSAPEGGTGANVLTF. The CDR3 bases are TGCAGCGCCCCCGAGGGAGGGACTGGGGCCAACGTCCTGACTTTC.

The V gene is TRBV5-6, the J gene TRBJ2-2, with D tentatively TRBD2 (5 bases). V lost 5 bases to trimming and J lost 6 bases, with 14 bases between them. Germline assignment: CDR1 SGHDT and CDR2 YYEEEE. This CDR3 region has 14 residues. CDR3 DNA sequence: TGTGCCAGCAGACGGGGAACTTTTCCCGGGGAGCTGTTTTTT. This encodes CASRRGTFPGELFF.

V and J are TRBV7-2 and TRBJ2-3, with a tentative D call TRBD2 (6 bases). The CDR3 extends over 16 amino acids. Between the trimmed V and J ends, which lost 6 bases and 4 bases, there was a span of 20 bases. The germline V gene has CDR1 SGHTA and CDR2 FQGNSA. CDR3 loop: CASSLQAGRSADTQYF. The CDR3 nucleotides read TGTGCCAGCAGTCTACAAGCGGGCCGATCCGCAGATACGCAGTATTTT.

The rearrangement links TRBV5-1 to TRBJ2-7; a weak D match, TRBD1 (5 bases). V was pared by 5 bases and J by 2 bases, with 17 bases between. There are 15 residues in the CDR3. The germline V gene has CDR1 SGHRS and CDR2 YFSETQ. This CDR3 reads CASRHTGLPPYEQYF. DNA for the CDR3: TGCGCCAGCAGACATACAGGCCTACCACCCTACGAGCAGTACTTC.

Comments on this clone: Other DNA sequences from this sample encode an identical CDR3 as well. The rearrangement uses TRBV5-1 and TRBJ2-3, with TRBD2 identical over 11 bases. Per germline, CDR1 SGHRS and CDR2 YFSETQ. The CDR3 loop spans 15 amino acids. V was pared by 3 bases and J by 5 bases, with 5 bases of the junction left unmatched. The CDR3 is CASSSLAGGQDTQYF. The CDR3 coding sequence is TGCGCCAGCAGCTCGCTAGCGGGGGGCCAAGATACGCAGTATTTT.

This clone appeared once. Other DNA sequences of this sample code for an identical CDR3. The V and J genes are TRBV5-4 and TRBJ2-4; TRBD1 agrees at 7 bases. The V gene's germline CDR1 is SGHNT and CDR2 YYREEE (reference sequence). The CDR3 totals 14 residues. The ends lost 4 bases at V and 4 bases at J; junction bases unmatched: 5. Here the CDR3 DNA reads TGTGCCAGCAGCAGCCGGGACAGAAAAAACATTCAGTACTTC. Translation gives CASSSRDRKNIQYF.

This chain uses TRBV7-2 with TRBJ2-5, with TRBD1 matching 7 bases. This CDR3 spans 16 amino acids. Germline loops: CDR1 SGHTA, CDR2 FQGNSA. J lost 6 bases, V lost 7 bases, and 17 bases had no gene match. This CDR3 reads CASTPYPGQTSQTQYF. Written as DNA, the CDR3 is TGTGCCAGCACTCCCTATCCGGGACAGACCTCTCAGACCCAGTACTTC.

V usage is TRBV18 and J usage is TRBJ2-5, with TRBD2 matching 9 bases. Germline CDR1 and CDR2: KGHSH and LQKENI. The length of the CDR3 is 15 residues. After removal of 5 bases from V and 11 bases from J, the junction contained 15 bases not matched to a gene. The CDR3 loop is CASSAGTSTLGEQYF. The CDR3 coding sequence is TGTGCCAGCTCAGCCGGGACTAGCACTTTAGGGGAGCAGTACTTC.

The V call is TRBV7-8, the J call TRBJ1-2; TRBD1 agrees at 8 bases. Germline V gene lookup returns CDR1 SGHVS and CDR2 FQNEAQ. The V and J ends lost 3 bases and 2 bases, in that order; junction bases with no gene match: 2. The CDR3 contains 14 residues. The CDR3 sequence: CASSFRTGNYGYTF. The CDR3 DNA reads TGTGCCAGCAGCTTTCGGACAGGGAACTATGGCTACACCTTC.

The rearrangement joins TRBV11-2 to TRBJ2-1; TRBD1 matches at 7 bases. V shed 4 bases, J shed 4 bases, and the junction held 4 bases outside the gene matches. Per the germline V gene, CDR1 is SGHAT and CDR2 is FQNNGV. The CDR3 consists of 14 residues. The CDR3 bases are TGTGCCAGCAGCTCGGGACAGCCGTACAATGAGCAGTTCTTC. This codes for CASSSGQPYNEQFF.

V is TRBV19 and J is TRBJ2-5; 8 bases line up with TRBD1. J lost 12 bases, V lost 4 bases, and 7 bases had no gene match. CDR1 and CDR2 (germline): LNHDA, SQIVND (reference sequence). This CDR3 has 12 amino acids. CDR3 DNA: TGTGCCAGTAGTACCACAGGGGGACCTAAGTACTTC. This sequence encodes CASSTTGGPKYF.

The rearrangement uses TRBV15 and TRBJ1-5; D possibly corresponds to TRBD1 (6 bases). The CDR3 consists of 17 residues. Trimming stripped 3 bases from V and 1 base from J, with 16 bases between. Looked up from germline, CDR1 is LNHNV and CDR2 is YYDKDF (reference sequence). The CDR3 is CATSRVRGILSNQPQHF. DNA of the CDR3: TGTGCCACCAGCAGGGTCAGGGGTATCTTAAGCAATCAGCCCCAGCATTTT.

The V call is TRBV7-9, the J call TRBJ2-3; 10 bases are a match to TRBD2. Germline trimming cut 1 base from V and 4 bases from J; bases unmatched to any gene: 8. The germline CDR1 and CDR2 sequences are SEHNR and FQNEAQ (reference sequence). This CDR3 is 17 amino acids long. This CDR3 reads CASSLGSSGGMADTQYF. In DNA, the CDR3 is TGTGCCAGCAGCTTAGGGTCTAGCGGGGGTATGGCAGATACGCAGTATTTT.

The chain is built from TRBV7-2 and TRBJ2-7, with D unresolved. V gave up 5 bases and J gave up 4 bases, with 6 bases separating them. The germline CDR1 and CDR2 sequences are SGHTA and FQGNSA. CDR3 length: 11 amino acids. The CDR3 is CASSVEYEQYF. CDR3 nucleotides: TGTGCCAGCAGCGTCGAGTACGAGCAGTACTTC.

The chain joins TRBV5-1 to TRBJ1-1; D might be TRBD1 (5 bases). Germline-derived CDR1 and CDR2 are SGHRS and YFSETQ. The V end was cut by 2 bases, the J end by 0 bases, with 14 bases between. The length of the CDR3 is 16 residues. The CDR3 here is CASSFQGQVMNTEAFF. The CDR3, as DNA: TGCGCCAGCAGCTTTCAGGGTCAGGTTATGAACACTGAAGCTTTCTTT.

This sequence joins TRBV10-3 and TRBJ2-6; TRBD1 matches at 12 bases. Germline CDR1 reads ENHRY; CDR2 reads SYGVKD. V gave up 3 bases and J gave up 4 bases; unmatched junction bases: 13. The CDR3 consists of 20 residues. Here the CDR3 DNA reads TGTGCCATCAGTGAAGGGCGTCCGGGACAGGGGGCGGAAGGGGCCAACGTCCTGACTTTC. Translating gives CAISEGRPGQGAEGANVLTF.

The rearrangement uses TRBV29-1 and TRBJ1-4; D may be TRBD1 (5 bases). Trimming removed 5 bases from V and 4 bases from J, with 11 bases in between. CDR1 SQVTM and CDR2 ANQGSEA come from the germline V gene. This CDR3 has 13 amino acids. The DNA for the CDR3 is TGCAGCGTTAGGGGCGCCTTTAATGAAAAACTGTTTTTT. Translated, it gives CSVRGAFNEKLFF.

There are a few counts of this clone. This sequence joins TRBV6-5 and TRBJ1-3; D gene uncertain. V lost 7 bases and J 0 bases, leaving 13 bases between the germline ends. The CDR3 is 15 residues long. In germline, CDR1 is MNHEY, CDR2 SVGAGI. The CDR3 coding sequence is TGTGCCAGCAAAAGGAGCTCCAGCTCTGGAAACACCATATATTTT. Amino acids: CASKRSSSSGNTIYF.

J is TRBJ1-1 and V is TRBV7-9; 10 bases fit TRBD1. J gave up 4 bases and V 4 bases, and 9 bases lay outside the gene matches. This CDR3 region has 16 residues. The germline V gene has CDR1 SEHNR and CDR2 FQNEAQ (reference sequence). The CDR3 region is CASSSTYRTGGTEAFF. DNA of the CDR3: TGTGCCAGCAGCTCAACTTATCGGACAGGGGGCACTGAAGCTTTCTTT.

This chain connects TRBV7-2 to TRBJ2-5; D not certain. V was shortened by 3 bases and J by 3 bases, with 8 bases between the two germline ends. In germline, CDR1 is SGHTA, CDR2 FQGNSA. This CDR3 region has 13 residues. In nucleotides, the CDR3 is TGTGCCAGCAGCTTTAGAGAGAAAGAGACCCAGTACTTC. This codes for CASSFREKETQYF.

V is TRBV5-1 and J is TRBJ2-7, with 8 bases aligning to TRBD1. This CDR3 region has 15 residues. J gave up 0 bases and V 8 bases, and 10 bases lay outside the gene matches. Germline V lookup: CDR1 SGHRS, CDR2 YFSETQ. Here the CDR3 DNA reads TGCGCCAGTACCCAGGGGACAGGCAGCTCCTACGAGCAGTACTTC. It is translated as CASTQGTGSSYEQYF.

This clone was seen once. V and J are TRBV14 and TRBJ2-3; TRBD2 matches at 7 bases. This CDR3 spans 13 amino acids. Germline V gene data show CDR1 as SGHDN and CDR2 as FVKESK. Trimming cost V 1 base and J 10 bases; bases outside gene matches: 5. CDR3 protein: CASSQGSGGAQYF. As DNA, the CDR3 is TGTGCCAGCAGCCAAGGCTCTGGGGGGGCGCAGTATTTT.

V is TRBV7-2 and J is TRBJ2-5; the D is unclear. This CDR3 spans 14 amino acids. V lost 0 bases to trimming and J lost 1 base, with 6 bases between them. Per germline, CDR1 SGHTA and CDR2 FQGNSA. In nucleotides, the CDR3 is TGTGCCAGCAGCTTAGCTGTCAGCCAAGAGACCCAGTACTTC. This encodes CASSLAVSQETQYF.

V and J are TRBV6-1 and TRBJ1-5; D uncertain. There are 14 residues in the CDR3. Per the germline V gene, CDR1 is MNHNS and CDR2 is SASEGT. Trimming took off 3 bases at V and 5 bases at J, with 11 bases between the two ends. CDR3 region: CASSDGGPYQPQHF. In nucleotides, the CDR3 is TGTGCCAGCAGTGATGGAGGGCCCTATCAGCCCCAGCATTTT.

V usage is TRBV7-2 and J usage is TRBJ1-1, with TRBD1 identical over 9 bases. V lost 6 bases to trimming and J lost 1 base; unmatched junction nucleotides: 3. Germline assignment: CDR1 SGHTA and CDR2 FQGNSA. The length of the CDR3 is 14 residues. CDR3 in DNA: TGTGCCAGCAGGCCGGGACAGGGGAACACTGAAGCTTTCTTT. This gives the protein CASRPGQGNTEAFF.

This chain connects TRBV5-1 to TRBJ1-5; tentative D call: TRBD1 (6 bases). Looked up from germline, CDR1 is SGHRS and CDR2 is YFSETQ. V was trimmed by 1 base and J by 4 bases, leaving 9 bases between them. The CDR3 consists of 14 residues. The CDR3 sequence is CASSLLGANQPQHF. For the CDR3, the DNA is TGCGCCAGCAGCTTGCTGGGGGCAAATCAGCCCCAGCATTTT.

The count of this clone is one. The chain employs TRBV6-5 and TRBJ2-5; D possibly corresponds to TRBD2 (6 bases). CDR3 length: 13 amino acids. The V end was cut by 5 bases, the J end by 4 bases, with 11 bases between. Germline loops: CDR1 MNHEY, CDR2 SVGAGI. The CDR3 loop reads CASSGLTGETQYF. The CDR3 DNA is TGTGCCAGCAGTGGACTAACGGGAGAGACCCAGTACTTC.

The chain uses TRBV6-1 and TRBJ2-2; D may be TRBD1 (6 bases). In germline, CDR1 is MNHNS, CDR2 SASEGT. The V and J ends lost 1 base and 7 bases respectively, with 10 bases between them. The CDR3 consists of 14 residues. The CDR3 sequence is CASSEGGRSGELFF. Here the CDR3 DNA reads TGTGCCAGCAGTGAAGGGGGGCGAAGCGGGGAGCTGTTTTTT.

The CDR3 nucleotides read TGTGCCATAAAAGGGGGCGCAAACGAGCAGTACTTC. Translation gives CAIKGGANEQYF. The V and J genes are TRBV10-3 and TRBJ2-7; 7 bases map to TRBD1. The germline gives CDR1 ENHRY, CDR2 SYGVKD. V dropped 9 bases and J dropped 5; count of bases not matched to a gene: 7. This CDR3 comprises 12 residues.